This T cell receptor (beta chain) stems from a study of cytomegalovirus exposure and HLA in healthy donors. Germline V lookup: CDR1 SQVTM, CDR2 ANQGSEA. This CDR3 comprises 12 residues. Trimming shortened V by 5 bases and J by 4 bases, and 11 bases separated the two germline ends. As regards this clone: Its antigen is currently unknown.

Study findings and constraints: It was taken for granted in presence/absence analyses that sequencing depth across donors was roughly uniform. Most sequenced TCRs were rare (though some public TCRs occurred in many donors). Overall, approximately 150 TCR beta chains were annotated as cytomegalovirus-associated. From TCR beta sequences, most subjects' HLA-A and HLA-B alleles were reportedly predicted accurately.

PCR amplification relied on 60 Vbeta primers (plus 13 Jbeta primers). Clones were read by immunoSEQ multiplex PCR, and TCRdb kept only the in-frame ones, dropping some. Of roughly 150,000 clones listed, around 75% are singletons. This chain links TRBV29-1 with TRBJ1-2; possible D gene TRBD1, 6 bases. Sequencing used PBMCs. The TCR comes from a man between 18 and 35 years old in good health and CMV-seropositive. The CDR3 sequence: CSVWDISYGYTF. CDR3 DNA: TGCAGCGTTTGGGACATTAGCTATGGCTACACCTTC.